This passage covers 14 T cell receptor beta chains from one sample sequenced in a study of T cell responses to AZD1222 COVID-19 vaccine. Measured with immunoSEQ multiplex PCR; TCRdb has only the in-frame clones, and not every one. This table holds roughly 120,000 clones, 85% to 95% found once. The sample was peripheral blood, taken on day 0 of AZD1222 vaccination. All receptors come from an adult in good health.

This chain joins TRBV18 and TRBJ1-4; D is unclear. The V gene's germline CDR1 is KGHSH and CDR2 LQKENI. The CDR3 has 14 residues. Trimming stripped 8 bases from V and 0 bases from J, with 10 bases between. The CDR3 sequence: CASTKLATNEKLFF. DNA of the CDR3: TGTGCCAGCACGAAGCTGGCAACTAATGAAAAACTGTTTTTT.

J is TRBJ2-7 and V is TRBV18, with 14 bases fitting TRBD2. Germline V gene data show CDR1 as KGHSH and CDR2 as LQKENI. Trimming at V came to 3 bases and at J to 1 base, leaving 20 bases not matched to a gene. The CDR3 consists of 22 residues. As DNA, the CDR3 is TGTGCCAGCTCACCGCGATCTGATCGGGGGACTAGCGGGAGATCATTGTCCTACGAGCAGTACTTC. Its translation: CASSPRSDRGTSGRSLSYEQYF. The complete variable domain, with remaining parts taken from reference TRBV18 and TRBJ2-7, reads NAGVMQNPRHLVRRRGQEARLRCSPMKGHSHVYWYRQLPEEGLKFMVYLQKENIIDESGMPKERFSAEFPKEGPSILRIQQVVRGDSAAYFCASSPRSDRGTSGRSLSYEQYFGPGTRLTVT.

This clone was counted once. This chain links TRBV14 with TRBJ2-1; D may be TRBD1 or TRBD2 (6 bases each). This CDR3 contains 16 residues. The germline V and J ends were trimmed by 3 bases and 4 bases, with 16 bases remaining between them. Germline lookup yields CDR1 SGHDN and CDR2 FVKESK. CDR3 nucleotide sequence: TGTGCCAGCAGCCAGGTCGGGGGCCGCCCTTACAATGAGCAGTTCTTC. Encoded protein: CASSQVGGRPYNEQFF.

The chain recombines TRBV30 with TRBJ1-2; no clear D. The CDR3 is 15 residues long. V was clipped by 2 bases and J by 4 bases, with 17 bases between them. CDR1 is GTSNPN and CDR2 is SVGIG in the germline V gene (reference sequence). CDR3 residues: CAWSRLPPPTYGYTF. Written as DNA, the CDR3 is TGTGCCTGGAGTCGGCTGCCACCCCCTACCTATGGCTACACCTTC.

V is TRBV18 and J is TRBJ2-2, with a weak D call TRBD2 (5 bases). V was trimmed by 3 bases and J by 5 bases, leaving 7 bases between them. This CDR3 has 13 amino acids. The V gene's germline CDR1 is KGHSH and CDR2 LQKENI. CDR3 DNA sequence: TGTGCCAGCTCACCGGGAGTTACCGGGGAGCTGTTTTTT. Translating gives CASSPGVTGELFF.

The chain links TRBV30 to TRBJ1-1; weak D call: TRBD1 (5 bases). CDR3 size: 12 residues. V lost 4 bases and J 7 bases, leaving 13 bases between the germline ends. Germline values: CDR1 GTSNPN, CDR2 SVGIG (reference sequence). CDR3 residues: CAWTLGHVEAFF. Here the CDR3 DNA reads TGTGCCTGGACTCTCGGACATGTTGAAGCTTTCTTT.

The V and J genes are TRBV24-1 and TRBJ1-2, with 7 bases that match TRBD1. Unmatched junction bases numbered 8, after V lost 4 bases and J lost 7 bases. Germline values: CDR1 KGHDR, CDR2 SFDVKD. The CDR3 loop spans 14 amino acids. The CDR3, as DNA: TGTGCCACCAGTGACCCTGGCAGGGGGGGTGGCTACACCTTC. This encodes CATSDPGRGGGYTF.

This chain joins TRBV28 and TRBJ1-5, with D maybe TRBD1 (5 bases). The CDR3 has 17 residues. Germline assignment: CDR1 MDHEN and CDR2 SYDVKM. V shed 9 bases and J shed 9 bases, with 30 bases lying between them. CDR3 nucleotide sequence: TGTGCCAGTAAAAGACTTGACAGCCCGGGGCGTCTGCGGCCCCAGCATTTT. As protein: CASKRLDSPGRLRPQHF.

The chain joins TRBV7-9 to TRBJ2-3, with D unresolved. This CDR3 comprises 18 residues. The germline V and J ends were trimmed by 2 bases and 4 bases, with 22 bases remaining between them. Per germline, CDR1 SEHNR and CDR2 FQNEAQ (reference sequence). As DNA, the CDR3 is TGTGCCAGCAGCTTATTTTTGGCCAGGTCGGTGTTGGCAGATACGCAGTATTTT. As protein: CASSLFLARSVLADTQYF.

The chain recombines TRBV4-2 with TRBJ2-2; D is uncertain. V lost 3 bases and J lost 6, with 17 bases in between. Germline CDR1 reads LGHNA; CDR2 reads YNFKEQ. CDR3 size: 16 residues. This CDR3 is CASSQIAGVRAGELFF. CDR3 DNA: TGTGCCAGCAGCCAGATCGCCGGAGTTAGGGCCGGGGAGCTGTTTTTT.

In its sample, this clone was seen once. The chain combines TRBV6-4 with TRBJ1-4; D is possibly TRBD1 (5 bases). The V end lost 0 bases, the J end lost 10 bases, and 15 bases lay between the germline ends. CDR3 length: 15 amino acids. Germline CDR1 MRHNA, CDR2 SNTAGT. The CDR3 here is CASSDSGRDEGKLFF. CDR3 DNA sequence: TGTGCCAGCAGTGACTCTGGCAGGGATGAAGGAAAACTGTTTTTT.

The V call is TRBV27, the J call TRBJ2-3; D might be TRBD1 (8 bases). The CDR3 covers 15 residues. V dropped 6 bases and J dropped 4 bases, with 17 bases sitting between them. Germline V gene lookup returns CDR1 MNHEY and CDR2 SMNVEV (reference sequence). CDR3 DNA sequence: TGTGCCAGCAGCCTCACAGGGGGGGGAGCAGATACGCAGTATTTT. Translated: CASSLTGGGADTQYF.

The V and J genes are TRBV11-1 and TRBJ1-1; D is possibly TRBD1 (5 bases). Trimming stripped 6 bases from V and 7 bases from J, with 12 bases between. This CDR3 spans 12 amino acids. Germline loops: CDR1 SGHAT, CDR2 FQDESV (reference sequence). This chain's CDR3 is CASSFQGIEAFF. CDR3 nucleotides: TGTGCCAGCAGTTTTCAGGGAATTGAAGCTTTCTTT.

The chain joins TRBV21-1 to TRBJ2-2; the table's D call TRBD2 went unverified against the DNA. TRBV21-1 is given as a pseudogene. The CDR3 is made up of 13 amino acids. The CDR3 protein is CASSNLEGGELFF. The CDR3 bases are TGTGCCAGCAGCAACCTCGAGGGCGGGGAGCTGTTTTTT.